This T cell receptor (beta chain) was captured in a study of patients and donors after allogeneic stem cell transplantation. The length of the CDR3 is 14 residues. Trimming stripped 5 bases from V and 1 base from J, with 11 bases between. This clonotype was found a few times. MiXCR was run by TCRdb on the RT-PCR reads, yielding one entry per CDR3 protein. The repertoire holds 190,000 or so distinct CDR3 sequences, about 37% seen once, with around 10% in the top ten. The rearrangement links TRBV12-3 or TRBV12-4 to TRBJ1-1; tentatively, D is TRBD1 (6 bases). This receptor was obtained from a human donor who was either an allogeneic HSCT recipient or a stem cell or donor lymphocyte infusion donor (not recorded which). It is not recorded whose cells these are; they may come from a transplant donor. The sequencing input was blood, either unsorted or a sorted T cell fraction (not recorded which). Written as DNA, the CDR3 is TGTGCCAGCAGTGAAGGAGGGGGGAACACTGAAGCTTTCTTT. Its protein is CASSEGGGNTEAFF.